The clone carrying this T cell receptor (beta chain) was observed a few times. The antigen remains unidentified. As for treatment: roughly ten-day PBMC culture with coronavirus spike peptide pools or control peptides (ViraFEST assay). Negative selection recovered the CD4+ T cells once they had spent 10 days in culture. CDR1 is SEHNR, CDR2 FQNEAQ, per germline (reference sequence). The CDR3 has 15 residues. V shed 4 bases and J shed 4 bases, with 13 bases lying between them. Cultured CD4+ T-cell DNA underwent Oncomine TCR Beta short-read sequencing. TCRdb used MiXCR to reprocess the PCR reads, holding one entry per CDR3 protein. This table holds roughly 15,000 distinct CDR3 sequences, 28% found once. This specimen comes from a study of vaccination and CD4 T cells after COVID-19. General study results and limits: Median SARS-CoV-2-reactive clonotype numbers rose nonsignificantly, about 21 to 38.

Material for sequencing was cultured CD4+ T cells from blood. This sequence joins TRBV7-9 and TRBJ2-2; possible D gene TRBD1, 5 bases. This sequence originates from a human donor with COVID-19. The CDR3 protein is CASSYSATATGELFF. In DNA, the CDR3 is TGTGCCAGCAGCTATTCCGCGACAGCCACCGGGGAGCTGTTTTTT.